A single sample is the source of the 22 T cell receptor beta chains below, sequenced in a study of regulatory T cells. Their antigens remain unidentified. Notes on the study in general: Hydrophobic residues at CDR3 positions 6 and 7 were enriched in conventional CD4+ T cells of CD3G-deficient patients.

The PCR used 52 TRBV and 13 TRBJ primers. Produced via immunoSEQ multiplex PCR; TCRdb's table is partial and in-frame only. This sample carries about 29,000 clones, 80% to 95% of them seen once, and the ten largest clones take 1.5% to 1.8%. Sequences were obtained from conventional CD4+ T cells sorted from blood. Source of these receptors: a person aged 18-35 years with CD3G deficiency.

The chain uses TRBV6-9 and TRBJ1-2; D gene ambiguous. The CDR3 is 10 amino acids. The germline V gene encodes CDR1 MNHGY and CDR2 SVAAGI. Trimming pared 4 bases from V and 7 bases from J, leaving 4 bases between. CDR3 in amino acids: CASSSGGYTF. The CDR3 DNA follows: TGTGCCAGCAGTTCGGGTGGCTACACCTTC.

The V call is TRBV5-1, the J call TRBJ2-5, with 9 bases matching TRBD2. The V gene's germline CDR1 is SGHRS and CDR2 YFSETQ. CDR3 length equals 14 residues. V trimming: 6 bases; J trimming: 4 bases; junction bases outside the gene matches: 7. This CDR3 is CASMRRGGSETQYF. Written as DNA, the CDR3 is TGCGCCAGCATGAGGCGGGGGGGCTCAGAGACCCAGTACTTC.

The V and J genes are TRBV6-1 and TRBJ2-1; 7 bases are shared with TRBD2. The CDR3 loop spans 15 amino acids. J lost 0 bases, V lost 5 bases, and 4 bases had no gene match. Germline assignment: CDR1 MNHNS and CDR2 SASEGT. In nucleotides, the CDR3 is TGTGCCAGCAGTCTAGCGGACCTCTCCTACAATGAGCAGTTCTTC. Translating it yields CASSLADLSYNEQFF.

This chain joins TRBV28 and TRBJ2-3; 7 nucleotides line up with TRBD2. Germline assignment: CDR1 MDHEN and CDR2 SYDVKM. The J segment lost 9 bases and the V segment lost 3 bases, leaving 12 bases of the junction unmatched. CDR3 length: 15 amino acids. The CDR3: CASSFGGRGSRTQYF. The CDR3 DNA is TGTGCCAGCAGTTTTGGCGGGAGAGGTTCAAGAACGCAGTATTTT.

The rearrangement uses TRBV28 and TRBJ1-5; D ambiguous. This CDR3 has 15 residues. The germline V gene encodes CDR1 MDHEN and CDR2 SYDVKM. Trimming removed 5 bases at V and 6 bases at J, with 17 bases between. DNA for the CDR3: TGTGCCAGCAGTCCCGGCCCCGTGAGTGGTCAGCCCCAGCATTTT. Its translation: CASSPGPVSGQPQHF.

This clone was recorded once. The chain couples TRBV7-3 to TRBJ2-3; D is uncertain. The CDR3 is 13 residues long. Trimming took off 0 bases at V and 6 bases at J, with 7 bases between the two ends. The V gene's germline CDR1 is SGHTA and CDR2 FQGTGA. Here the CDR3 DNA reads TGTGCCAGCAGCTTAACTTCCGAGGATACGCAGTATTTT. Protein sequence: CASSLTSEDTQYF.

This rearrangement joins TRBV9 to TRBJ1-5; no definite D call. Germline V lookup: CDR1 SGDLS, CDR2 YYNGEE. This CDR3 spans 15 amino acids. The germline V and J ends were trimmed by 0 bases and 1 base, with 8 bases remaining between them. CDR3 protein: CASSVAPQSNQPQHF. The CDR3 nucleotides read TGTGCCAGCAGCGTAGCCCCCCAGAGCAATCAGCCCCAGCATTTT.

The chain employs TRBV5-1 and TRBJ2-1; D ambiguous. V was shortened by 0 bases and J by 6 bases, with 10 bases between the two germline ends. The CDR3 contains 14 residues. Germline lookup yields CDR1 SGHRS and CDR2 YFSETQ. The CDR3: CASSLEPRANEQFF. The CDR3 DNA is TGCGCCAGCAGCTTGGAGCCTCGGGCCAATGAGCAGTTCTTC.

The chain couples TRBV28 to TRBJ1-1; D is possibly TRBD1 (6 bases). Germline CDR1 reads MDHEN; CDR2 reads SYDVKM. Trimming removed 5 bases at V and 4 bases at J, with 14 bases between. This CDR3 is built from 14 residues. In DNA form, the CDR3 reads TGTGCCAGCAGTATCTACAGGGTTGGCACTGAAGCTTTCTTT. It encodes CASSIYRVGTEAFF.

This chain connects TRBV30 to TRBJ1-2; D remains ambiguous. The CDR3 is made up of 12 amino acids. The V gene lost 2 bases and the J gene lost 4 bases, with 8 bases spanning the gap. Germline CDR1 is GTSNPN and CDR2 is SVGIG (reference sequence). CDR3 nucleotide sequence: TGTGCCTGGAGTCGCCAGCTCTATGGCTACACCTTC. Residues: CAWSRQLYGYTF.

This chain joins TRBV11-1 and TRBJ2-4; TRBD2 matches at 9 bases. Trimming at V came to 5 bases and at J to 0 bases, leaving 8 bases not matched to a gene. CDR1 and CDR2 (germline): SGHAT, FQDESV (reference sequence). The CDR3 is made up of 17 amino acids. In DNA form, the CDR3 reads TGTGCCAGCAGCGCTGGCGGGGGGGTCCTAGCCAAAAACATTCAGTACTTC. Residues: CASSAGGGVLAKNIQYF. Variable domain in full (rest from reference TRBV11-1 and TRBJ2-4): EAEVAQSPRYKITEKSQAVAFWCDPISGHATLYWYRQILGQGPELLVQFQDESVVDDSQLPKDRFSAERLKGVDSTLKIQPAELGDSAMYLCASSAGGGVLAKNIQYFGAGTRLSVL.

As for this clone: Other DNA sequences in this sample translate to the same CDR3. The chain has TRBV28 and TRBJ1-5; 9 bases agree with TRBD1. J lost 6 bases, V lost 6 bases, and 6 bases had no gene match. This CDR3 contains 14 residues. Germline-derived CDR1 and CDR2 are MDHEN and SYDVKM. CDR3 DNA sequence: TGTGCCAGCAGCCCGGACAGGGGAGTTCAGCCCCAGCATTTT. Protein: CASSPDRGVQPQHF.

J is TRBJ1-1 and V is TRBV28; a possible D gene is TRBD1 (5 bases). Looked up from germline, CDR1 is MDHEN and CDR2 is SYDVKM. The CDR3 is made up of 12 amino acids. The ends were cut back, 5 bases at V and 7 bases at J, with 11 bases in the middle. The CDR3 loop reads CASSRRGLEAFF. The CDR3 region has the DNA TGTGCCAGCAGTCGGAGGGGTCTTGAAGCTTTCTTT.

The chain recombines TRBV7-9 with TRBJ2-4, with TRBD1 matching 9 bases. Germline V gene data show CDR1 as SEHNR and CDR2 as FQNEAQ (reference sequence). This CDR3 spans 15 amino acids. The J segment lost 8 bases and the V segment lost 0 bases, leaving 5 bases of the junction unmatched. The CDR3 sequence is CASSLAAGQGDIQYF. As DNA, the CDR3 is TGTGCCAGCAGCTTAGCCGCGGGACAGGGTGACATTCAGTACTTC.

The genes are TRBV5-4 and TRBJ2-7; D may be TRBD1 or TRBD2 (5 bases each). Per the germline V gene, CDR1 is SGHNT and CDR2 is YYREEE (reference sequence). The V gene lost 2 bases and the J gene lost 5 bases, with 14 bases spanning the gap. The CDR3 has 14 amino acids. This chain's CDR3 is CASSFSGTLDEQYF. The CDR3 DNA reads TGTGCCAGCAGCTTTTCCGGGACGCTCGACGAGCAGTACTTC.

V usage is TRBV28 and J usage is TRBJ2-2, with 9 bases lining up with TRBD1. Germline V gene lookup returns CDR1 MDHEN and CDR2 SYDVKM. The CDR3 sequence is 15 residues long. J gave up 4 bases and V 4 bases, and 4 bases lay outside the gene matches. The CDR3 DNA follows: TGTGCCAGCAGTTCTCCGGGACAGGGCACCGGGGAGCTGTTTTTT. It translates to CASSSPGQGTGELFF. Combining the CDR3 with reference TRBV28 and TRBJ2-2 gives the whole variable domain DVKVTQSSRYLVKRTGEKVFLECVQDMDHENMFWYRQDPGLGLRLIYFSYDVKMKEKGDIPEGYSVSREKKERFSLILESASTNQTSMYLCASSSPGQGTGELFFGEGSRLTVL.

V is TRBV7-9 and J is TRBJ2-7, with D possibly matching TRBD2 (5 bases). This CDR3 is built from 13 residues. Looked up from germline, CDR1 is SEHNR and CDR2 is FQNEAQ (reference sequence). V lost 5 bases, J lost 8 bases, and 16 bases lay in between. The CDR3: CASSLSVDGKQYF. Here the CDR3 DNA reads TGTGCCAGCAGCCTTAGCGTGGACGGGAAGCAGTACTTC.

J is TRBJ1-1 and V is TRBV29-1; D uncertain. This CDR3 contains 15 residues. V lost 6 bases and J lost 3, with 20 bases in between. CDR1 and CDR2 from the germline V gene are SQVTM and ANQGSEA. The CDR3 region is CSVYPRVVKDTEAFF. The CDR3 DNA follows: TGCAGCGTATATCCGCGGGTTGTAAAGGACACTGAAGCTTTCTTT.

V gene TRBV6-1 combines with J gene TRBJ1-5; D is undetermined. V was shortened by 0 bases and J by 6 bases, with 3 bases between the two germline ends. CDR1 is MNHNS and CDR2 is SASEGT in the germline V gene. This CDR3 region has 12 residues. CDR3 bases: TGTGCCAGCAGTGAAGCCGGTCAGCCCCAGCATTTT. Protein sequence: CASSEAGQPQHF.

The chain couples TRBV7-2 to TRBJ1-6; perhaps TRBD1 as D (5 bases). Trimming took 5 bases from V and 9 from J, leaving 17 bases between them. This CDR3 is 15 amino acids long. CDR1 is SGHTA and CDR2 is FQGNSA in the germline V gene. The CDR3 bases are TGTGCCAGCAGCGCCTCTGCGGCAGGGAGTTCACCCCTCCACTTT. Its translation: CASSASAAGSSPLHF.

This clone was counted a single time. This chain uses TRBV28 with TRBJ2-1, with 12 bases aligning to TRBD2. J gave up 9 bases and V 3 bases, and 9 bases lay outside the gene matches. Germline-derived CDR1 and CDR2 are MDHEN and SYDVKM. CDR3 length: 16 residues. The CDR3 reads CASSFRLAGEFGEQFF. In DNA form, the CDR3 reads TGTGCCAGCAGTTTCCGACTAGCGGGAGAGTTCGGTGAGCAGTTCTTC.

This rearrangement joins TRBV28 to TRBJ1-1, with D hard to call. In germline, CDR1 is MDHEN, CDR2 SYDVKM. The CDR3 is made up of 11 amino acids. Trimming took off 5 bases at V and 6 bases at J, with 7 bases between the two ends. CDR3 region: CASSQRAEAFF. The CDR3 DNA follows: TGTGCCAGCAGTCAGAGGGCTGAAGCTTTCTTT.